This TCR beta chain was sequenced in a study of shared clonotypes between healthy human individuals. Points from the study as a whole: A generally larger estimated richness was seen in naive subsets than in memory subsets.

Germline V gives CDR1 LGHNA, CDR2 YSLEER. This CDR3 comprises 15 residues. J was trimmed by 5 bases and V by 1 base; bases with no gene match: 8. Naive CD8 cells were CD45RO-negative, positively selected for CCR7, excluding terminally differentiated effector memory CD45RA+ cells. This clone has a single count. The antigen is undetermined. Since no conserved phenylalanine or tryptophan closes the CDR3, a read error is the likely cause. Per the study methods: ImmunoSEQ junction-only sequences lacked quality scores, so their filtering differed. Measured with immunoSEQ multiplex PCR; TCRdb has only the in-frame clones, and not every one. That table gives V, J and clone size, and the DNA gave D and trimming. The sample lists a few million clones; just over 90% were seen once.

Sequencing was performed on naive CD8+ T cells from PBMCs. The V gene is TRBV4-3, the J gene TRBJ2-7; the match to TRBD2 covers 7 bases. The TCR was taken from a man in his late teens or twenties in good health. Some clones in this sample may be carry-over from other donors' samples. CDR3 nucleotide sequence: TGCGCCAGCAGCCAAGTTGCGGGAGTGGCCCACGAGCAGTACTCC. It specifies CASSQVAGVAHEQYS.